These T cell receptor beta chains were read from a single sample in a study of beta chain features in type 1 diabetes. Assay: immunoSEQ multiplex PCR; the TCRdb copy retains only in-frame clones and omits some. This table has under 500,000 clones, approximately 30% appearing once. Specimen: naive CD4+ T cells from blood. Receptors originate from a man between 18 and 35 years old in good health. The CDR3 runs from the conserved cysteine through the conserved F or W. A D gene is named only where the DNA matches it firmly. Not every row has a clone size; where given, it reads once, few, many or a size class.

>TRBV18|TRBJ2-7|NA|TRBD1
CASSPGQATYEQYF
TGTGCCAGCTCACCGGGACAGGCAACCTACGAGCAGTACTTC
>TRBV30|TRBJ1-2|few|NA
CAWSAHSGYGYTF
TGTGCCTGGAGCGCACACTCAGGATATGGCTACACCTTC
>TRBV30|TRBJ1-2|few|TRBD1
CAWTRDRVNYGYTF
TGTGCCTGGACGAGGGACAGGGTCAACTATGGCTACACCTTC
>TRBV29-1|TRBJ2-7|few|NA
CSVEMPRKGLGEQYF
TGCAGCGTTGAAATGCCCCGGAAGGGTTTAGGGGAGCAGTACTTC
>TRBV25-1|TRBJ2-5|few|TRBD2
CASSDPRVAGAETQYF
TGTGCCAGCAGTGACCCTCGCGTAGCGGGAGCAGAGACCCAGTACTTC
>TRBV30|TRBJ1-5|NA|NA
CAWSVRNDQPQHF
TGTGCCTGGAGTGTCCGGAACGATCAGCCCCAGCATTTT
>TRBV4-1|TRBJ2-5|few|NA
CASSQEGVLSGETQYF
TGCGCCAGCAGCCAAGAGGGGGTCTTGAGTGGAGAGACCCAGTACTTC
>TRBV7-8|TRBJ2-1|NA|TRBD2
CAGSLRGSAGGLPYNEQFF
TGTGCCGGTTCTCTTCGGGGATCGGCGGGAGGGCTCCCCTACAATGAGCAGTTCTTC
>TRBV10-3|TRBJ2-7|NA|TRBD1
CAIRGDRVVYEQYF
TGTGCCATCAGGGGGGACAGGGTAGTCTACGAGCAGTACTTC
>TRBV7-9|TRBJ1-4|NA|TRBD1
CASSPTGGNEKLFF
TGTGCCAGCAGCCCGACAGGGGGCAATGAAAAACTGTTTTTT
>TRBV2|TRBJ2-5|few|NA
CASEIQETQYF
TGTGCCAGCGAAATCCAAGAGACCCAGTACTTC
>TRBV10-3|TRBJ2-3|NA|NA
CAISERSAGTDTQYF
TGTGCCATCAGTGAAAGATCCGCGGGAACAGATACGCAGTATTTT
>TRBV4-3|TRBJ1-4|few|TRBD1
CASSPRVGTGNEKLFF
TGCGCCAGCAGCCCTAGAGTCGGGACAGGGAATGAAAAACTGTTTTTT
>TRBV11-2|TRBJ2-1|NA|NA
CASRHTGSSYNEQFF
TGTGCCAGCAGACATACAGGGAGCTCCTACAATGAGCAGTTCTTC
>TRBV30|TRBJ1-1|few|NA
CAWKGFTDTEAFF
TGTGCCTGGAAGGGGTTTACTGACACTGAAGCTTTCTTT
>TRBV9|TRBJ1-1|NA|NA
CASSVFEGRAFF
TGTGCCAGCAGCGTATTTGAAGGTAGGGCTTTCTTT
>TRBV5-1|TRBJ2-7|NA|NA
CASSLAGQMSYEQYF
TGCGCCAGCAGCCTGGCGGGACAGATGTCGTACGAGCAGTACTTC
>TRBV30|TRBJ1-2|NA|TRBD1
CAWRQGARGYTF
TGTGCCTGGAGACAGGGGGCTCGTGGCTACACCTTC
>TRBV7-9|TRBJ2-4|few|TRBD1
CASSPLTGTGNIQYF
TGTGCCAGCAGCCCGCTTACCGGGACAGGGAACATTCAGTACTTC
>TRBV5-1|TRBJ2-7|NA|NA
CASSVVMGSSYEQYF
TGCGCCAGCAGCGTTGTTATGGGGAGCTCCTACGAGCAGTACTTC
>TRBV10-3|TRBJ2-2|NA|TRBD1
CAISAGTGTGELFF
TGTGCCATCAGTGCCGGGACAGGGACCGGGGAGCTGTTTTTT
>TRBV30|TRBJ1-1|few|TRBD1
CAWLRDSRNTEAFF
TGTGCCTGGCTCCGGGACAGCCGGAACACTGAAGCTTTCTTT
>TRBV13|TRBJ2-4|NA|TRBD2
CASTVAGLAKNIQYF
TGTGCCAGCACCGTAGCGGGCCTAGCCAAAAACATTCAGTACTTC
>TRBV19|TRBJ2-1|few|TRBD1
CASTQGSYNEQFF
TGTGCCAGTACACAGGGGTCATACAATGAGCAGTTCTTC
>TRBV7-9|TRBJ2-7|few|NA
CASSLTGQVYNEQYF
TGTGCCAGCAGCTTAACGGGACAAGTTTACAACGAGCAGTACTTC
>TRBV30|TRBJ2-5|NA|NA
CAWSVFSGETQYF
TGTGCCTGGAGTGTCTTTAGTGGGGAGACCCAGTACTTC
>TRBV6-1|TRBJ2-5|NA|NA
CASGMAGAYQETQYF
TGTGCCAGCGGGATGGCGGGGGCGTACCAAGAGACCCAGTACTTC
>TRBV25-1|TRBJ2-7|NA|NA
CASSEWGGGTAYEQYF
TGTGCCAGCAGTGAATGGGGCGGTGGCACAGCCTACGAGCAGTACTTC
>TRBV4-3|TRBJ2-2|NA|NA
CASSQVGGVGELFF
TGCGCCAGCAGCCAAGTGGGGGGTGTAGGGGAGCTGTTTTTT
>TRBV29-1|TRBJ2-3|few|NA
CSVDPAGSTDTQYF
TGCAGCGTTGACCCGGCGGGTAGCACAGATACGCAGTATTTT
>TRBV5-4|TRBJ2-1|NA|NA
CASSLDRGTYNEQFF
TGTGCCAGCAGCTTGGACCGCGGGACCTACAATGAGCAGTTCTTC
>TRBV10-3|TRBJ2-1|NA|NA
CAISESRTGENEQFF
TGTGCCATCAGTGAGAGCAGGACTGGGGAGAATGAGCAGTTCTTC
>TRBV6-1|TRBJ2-7|few|NA
CASSESWRQPVF
TGTGCCAGCAGTGAAAGTTGGAGGCAGCCCGTCTTC
>TRBV15|TRBJ2-5|NA|TRBD2
CATSTSGRIETQYF
TGTGCCACCAGCACCAGCGGGAGGATCGAGACCCAGTACTTC
>TRBV6-6|TRBJ2-3|NA|NA
CASSHRTGTDTQYF
TGTGCCAGCAGCCATCGGACAGGCACAGATACGCAGTATTTT
>TRBV5-4|TRBJ2-5|NA|NA
CASSMGAGRETQYF
TGTGCCAGCAGCATGGGGGCAGGGAGAGAGACCCAGTACTTC
>TRBV30|TRBJ1-5|NA|NA
CAWSANARHQPQHF
TGTGCCTGGAGTGCAAACGCGAGGCATCAGCCCCAGCATTTT
>TRBV4-3|TRBJ2-1|few|NA
CASSQERYSTRYNEQFF
TGCGCCAGCAGCCAAGAACGGTACTCGACTCGGTACAATGAGCAGTTCTTC
>TRBV30|TRBJ2-3|few|TRBD2
CAYAGALYVGADTQYF
TGTGCCTATGCGGGAGCCCTATACGTGGGGGCAGATACGCAGTATTTT
>TRBV5-6|TRBJ1-5|few|NA
CASSRRQINQPQHF
TGTGCCAGCAGCCGCCGACAGATCAATCAGCCCCAGCATTTT
>TRBV5-1|TRBJ2-1|NA|NA
CASSLDGERYNEQFF
TGCGCCAGCAGCTTGGACGGGGAACGATACAATGAGCAGTTCTTC
>TRBV6-1|TRBJ2-3|few|TRBD2
CATRLAGPTDTQYF
TGTGCCACCAGACTAGCGGGACCCACAGATACGCAGTATTTT
>TRBV7-9|TRBJ2-7|NA|TRBD2
CASSSPGLARYEQYF
TGTGCCAGCAGCTCACCGGGACTAGCAAGATACGAGCAGTACTTC
>TRBV27|TRBJ2-3|once|NA
CASSTALRSSTDTQYF
TGTGCCAGCAGCACTGCCCTGAGGTCCAGCACAGATACGCAGTATTTT
>TRBV5-4|TRBJ2-3|NA|TRBD2
CASSLGLAGGEDTQYF
TGTGCCAGCAGCTTGGGACTAGCGGGAGGGGAAGATACGCAGTATTTT
>TRBV30|TRBJ2-5|NA|TRBD1
CAWSRGQGQETQYF
TGTGCCTGGAGCCGGGGACAGGGGCAAGAGACCCAGTACTTC
>TRBV9|TRBJ2-3|NA|NA
CASSVVAGRVADTQYF
TGTGCCAGCAGCGTAGTCGCGGGGAGAGTGGCAGATACGCAGTATTTT
>TRBV5-1|TRBJ2-7|NA|NA
CASSLEETAGSYEQYF
TGCGCCAGCAGCTTGGAGGAGACCGCGGGATCCTACGAGCAGTACTTC
>TRBV30|TRBJ2-7|few|NA
CAWSVGSSYEQYF
TGTGCCTGGAGTGTCGGGAGCTCCTACGAGCAGTACTTC
>TRBV7-2|TRBJ1-2|NA|NA
CASSLDRSTSYGYTF
TGTGCCAGCAGCTTAGACAGATCCACATCCTATGGCTACACCTTC
>TRBV9|TRBJ2-1|few|TRBD2
CASSASGAPWDEQFF
TGTGCCAGCAGCGCGAGCGGGGCCCCCTGGGATGAGCAGTTCTTC
>TRBV15|TRBJ2-5|NA|NA
CATSRDLGAAQETQYF
TGTGCCACCAGCAGAGATCTTGGGGCAGCACAAGAGACCCAGTACTTC
>TRBV4-3|TRBJ2-3|NA|TRBD2
CASSPLAGGADTQYF
TGCGCCAGCAGCCCCCTAGCGGGAGGGGCAGATACGCAGTATTTT
>TRBV25-1|TRBJ2-7|NA|NA
CASSASGGGSYEQYF
TGTGCCAGCAGTGCCAGCGGAGGTGGCTCCTACGAGCAGTACTTC
>TRBV19|TRBJ1-4|few|TRBD1
CASSLRTGRNEKLFF
TGTGCCAGTAGTCTCCGGACAGGGAGAAATGAAAAACTGTTTTTT
>TRBV29-1|TRBJ1-2|NA|NA
CSAISGNYGYTF
TGCAGCGCTATATCGGGTAACTATGGCTACACCTTC